This T cell receptor beta chain appears in the sequencing data of a study of OX40 agonist ivuxolimab in advanced cancers. Study-level background: Anti-PD-1, anti-PD-L1 or anti-CTLA-4 therapy given earlier was allowed, and approximately 40% had some. Points from the study as a whole: Low normalized clonal expansion also occurred in some nonresponding patients. Both blood CD4+ and CD8+ T cells showed clonal growth by week 6 at 0.1 to 3.0 mg/kg. CD8+ T cells showed, on average, more clonal expansion than CD4+ cells.

V was pared by 3 bases and J by 0 bases, with 8 bases between. The CDR3 spans 14 residues. CDR1 is KGHSH and CDR2 is LQKENI in the germline V gene. Measured with immunoSEQ multiplex PCR; TCRdb has only the in-frame clones, and not every one. Of about 100,000 clones listed, about 89% are singletons. A word on this clone: Its antigen is unknown.

The sequence was collected from an adult with an advanced solid tumor such as melanoma, head and neck, liver or kidney cancer. This rearrangement joins TRBV18 to TRBJ1-2, with D perhaps TRBD1 (5 bases). Sequencing was performed on CD4+ or CD8+ T cells sorted from blood, taken in a trial of the OX40 agonist ivuxolimab. CDR3 region: CASSPPGPNYGYTF. In DNA, the CDR3 is TGTGCCAGCTCACCGCCGGGGCCTAACTATGGCTACACCTTC.